The 11 T cell receptor beta chains given below trace back to one sample, sequenced in a study of T-cell reconstitution after alpha-beta-depleted transplantation in children (dated by TCRdb to about 2016). The protocol used for the library was PCR. The instrument was an Illumina HiSeq 2500. Molecular barcoding was employed in the preparation of TCR libraries, with unique molecular identifiers being used to normalize TCRbeta repertoire quantification. Starting from the raw public reads, TCRdb applied fastp trimming at Q25, assembled clones with MiXCR and retained in-frame beta chains. Duplicate CDR3 protein sequences are folded into a single record with the most common DNA and genes. This sample holds roughly 500,000 distinct CDR3 sequences; about 10% were observed only once. Together, the top ten hold roughly 2% of the sample. In the paper's terms, the treatment or condition label means: allogeneic hematopoietic cell transplantation with graft depleted of TCRalphabeta T cells and CD19 B cells.

The material sequenced was PBMCs, taken before TCRalphabeta/CD19-depleted stem cell transplant. The receptor source for this set is a child aged 2 to 10 with inherited bone marrow failure, due to receive a stem cell transplant.

The chain recombines TRBV11-3 with TRBJ2-7; D not resolved. V dropped 2 bases and J dropped 3 bases, with 14 bases sitting between them. Germline values: CDR1 SGHNT, CDR2 YENEEA. There are 15 residues in the CDR3. CDR3 nucleotide sequence: TGTGCCAGCAGCTTACGGGTCGCCAGACACTACGAGCAGTACTTC. Protein product: CASSLRVARHYEQYF.

This clonotype was seen repeatedly, ten times or more. CDR3 region: CASSSGVEGYGYTF. DNA for the CDR3: TGTGCCAGCAGCTCCGGGGTGGAGGGTTATGGCTACACCTTC. The genes are TRBV5-4 and TRBJ1-2; no firm D call. The germline V gene encodes CDR1 SGHNT and CDR2 YYREEE (reference sequence). V shed 3 bases and J shed 5 bases, with 14 bases lying between them. CDR3 length: 14 amino acids.

As for this clonotype: A much larger clone differs by one base, so this may be a read error. The chain carries TRBV27 and TRBJ2-7; TRBD1 matches at 9 bases. Per the germline V gene, CDR1 is MNHEY and CDR2 is SMNVEV (reference sequence). This CDR3 is built from 15 residues. As DNA, the CDR3 is TGTGCCAGCAGTTTATTGGGACAGGGTCCCTACGTGCAGTACTTC. Translation: CASSLLGQGPYVQYF.

The chain joins TRBV7-2 to TRBJ2-1; the D gene is possibly TRBD2 (7 bases). Germline values: CDR1 SGHTA, CDR2 FQGNSA. Trimming cost V 3 bases and J 5 bases, with 14 bases left between them. The CDR3 sequence is 15 residues long. In DNA form, the CDR3 reads TGTGCCAGCAGCTTTTCGCGGGGGCTCAACAATGAGCAGTTCTTC. Its protein is CASSFSRGLNNEQFF.

This clonotype turned up a few times. V and J are TRBV28 and TRBJ2-7; 8 nucleotides align to TRBD1. The ends lost 6 bases at V and 6 bases at J; junction bases unmatched: 7. The germline V gene encodes CDR1 MDHEN and CDR2 SYDVKM. The CDR3 sequence is 13 residues long. In DNA form, the CDR3 reads TGTGCCAGCAGGGGACAGGCCCGACGCGAGCAGTACTTC. Protein: CASRGQARREQYF.

This clonotype was observed at least ten times. V usage is TRBV7-8 and J usage is TRBJ2-1; D tentatively reads TRBD1 or TRBD2 (5 bases each). The CDR3 spans 15 residues. Trimming took 5 bases from V and 2 from J, leaving 13 bases between them. Looked up from germline, CDR1 is SGHVS and CDR2 is FQNEAQ. CDR3 in amino acids: CASSPRGYPYNEQFF. The CDR3 region has the DNA TGTGCCAGCAGCCCCCGGGGCTACCCCTACAATGAGCAGTTCTTC. The full variable domain, with the rest looked up from reference TRBV7-8 and TRBJ2-1, is GAGVSQSPRYKVAKRGQDVALRCDPISGHVSLFWYQQALGQGPEFLTYFQNEAQLDKSGLPSDRFFAERPEGSVSTLKIQRTQQEDSAVYLCASSPRGYPYNEQFFGPGTRLTVL.

In regard to this clonotype: Likely a read error: the CDR3 ends without its conserved phenylalanine or tryptophan. The V gene is TRBV28, the J gene TRBJ2-7, with D tentatively TRBD2 (6 bases). The germline gives CDR1 MDHEN, CDR2 SYDVKM. V dropped 2 bases and J dropped 3 bases, with 8 bases sitting between them. This CDR3 has 13 amino acids. CDR3 coding DNA: TGTGCCAGCAGTTTAGGAGGGAACTACGAGCAGTACCTC. Its translation is CASSLGGNYEQYL.

CDR3 sequence reads: CASSLARLGTDTQYF. DNA of the CDR3: TGTGCCAGCAGTTTAGCTCGTCTCGGCACAGATACGCAGTATTTT. The rearrangement uses TRBV6-5 and TRBJ2-3, with no clear D. The CDR3 is 15 amino acids. Germline lookup yields CDR1 MNHEY and CDR2 SVGAGI. V was clipped by 4 bases and J by 1 base, with 12 bases between them.

This chain joins TRBV20-1 and TRBJ2-1; no firm D call. The CDR3 runs 13 residues. Trimming shortened V by 6 bases and J by 3 bases, and 12 bases separated the two germline ends. Germline assignment: CDR1 DFQATT and CDR2 SNEGSKA (reference sequence). CDR3 amino acids: CSATFLRYNEQFF. DNA for the CDR3: TGCAGTGCAACCTTTCTACGCTACAATGAGCAGTTCTTC.

About this clonotype itself: This sequence may be a read error, since a much larger clone differs from it by one base. The rearrangement uses TRBV29-1 and TRBJ2-5; tentative D call: TRBD1 (6 bases). Germline CDR1 SQVTM, CDR2 ANQGSEA. V was pared by 6 bases and J by 5 bases, with 16 bases between. The CDR3 totals 13 residues. CDR3 coding DNA: TGCAGCGTCTCCCAGGGGCCGGAGGAGACCCAGTACTTC. Translation gives CSVSQGPEETQYF.

Turning to this clonotype: This may be a read error, as it is one base from a much larger clone. This CDR3 is CAWSLRGFGGTEAFF. In DNA, the CDR3 is TGTGCCTGGAGTTTGAGAGGGTTTGGAGGCACTGAAGCTTTCTTT. The genes are TRBV30 and TRBJ1-1; no clear D gene. Germline assignment: CDR1 GTSNPN and CDR2 SVGIG (reference sequence). V was pared by 2 bases and J by 4 bases, with 17 bases between. The CDR3 has 15 residues.